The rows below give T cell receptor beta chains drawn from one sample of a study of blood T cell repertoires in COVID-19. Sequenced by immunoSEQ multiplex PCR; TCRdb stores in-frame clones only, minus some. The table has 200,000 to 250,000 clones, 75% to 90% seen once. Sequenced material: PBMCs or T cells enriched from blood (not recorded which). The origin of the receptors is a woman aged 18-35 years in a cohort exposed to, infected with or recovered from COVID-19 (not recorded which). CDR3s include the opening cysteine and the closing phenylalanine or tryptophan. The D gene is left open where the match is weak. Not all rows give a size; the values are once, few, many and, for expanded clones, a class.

TGCGCCAGCAGCCAAGATGGTGGAACTACAGGGGGCGAGATGAACACTGAAGCTTTCTTT	CASSQDGGTTGGEMNTEAFF	TRBV4-1	TRBD1	.	TRBJ1-1
TGCGCCAGCAGCTCGGAACTAGCGGGAGTGGGGGATACGCAGTATTTT	CASSSELAGVGDTQYF	TRBV5-1	TRBD2	.	TRBJ2-3
TGTGCCACCAGTCCCACTAGCGGGGCAGGGGAGACCCAGTACTTC	CATSPTSGAGETQYF	TRBV24-1	TRBD2	.	TRBJ2-5
TGTGCCAGCATCAGGACTAGGTTTGGCACAGATACGCAGTATTTT	CASIRTRFGTDTQYF	TRBV2	TRBD2	.	TRBJ2-3
TGTGCCAGTAGTATAGCCGGTAGCAACCAAGAGACCCAGTACTTC	CASSIAGSNQETQYF	TRBV19	.	.	TRBJ2-5
TGTGCCAGCAGCCTTCCCGGGACAATTAATGAAAAACTGTTTTTT	CASSLPGTINEKLFF	TRBV28	.	.	TRBJ1-4
TGTGCCAGTAGTATAGCTGCGGTGACCGGGGAGCTGTTTTTT	CASSIAAVTGELFF	TRBV19	.	.	TRBJ2-2
TGTGCCAGCAGCGCGGACAATGACATCCGTGGAAACACCATATATTTT	CASSADNDIRGNTIYF	TRBV9	.	.	TRBJ1-3
TGTGCCAGCAGCTTCCGCCTGACGGGAGGGGCTACTACCGAGCAGTACTTC	CASSFRLTGGATTEQYF	TRBV11-2	TRBD2	.	TRBJ2-7
TGTGCCAGCAGCTCGGGACAGGGGTATCAGCCCCAGCATTTT	CASSSGQGYQPQHF	TRBV7-2	TRBD1	.	TRBJ1-5
TGTGCCAGCGGCTATTCGGGGTCCTACGAGCAGTACTTC	CASGYSGSYEQYF	TRBV7-9	.	.	TRBJ2-7
TGTGCCAGCAGTCCTACAGGGTACAATGAGCAGTTCTTC	CASSPTGYNEQFF	TRBV11-2	.	.	TRBJ2-1
TGTGCCAGCAGCCTGGAGGGGGGGCAGCCCCAGCATTTT	CASSLEGGQPQHF	TRBV5-4	.	.	TRBJ1-5
TGTGCCACCAGTGCCACCCCCGGGGACAGGGGTAACTATGGCTACACCTTC	CATSATPGDRGNYGYTF	TRBV24-1	TRBD1	.	TRBJ1-2
TGTGCCAGCAGCTTATCGGCGGGAGGGACAGATACGCAGTATTTT	CASSLSAGGTDTQYF	TRBV11-2	TRBD2	.	TRBJ2-3
TGTGCCATCAGACTAGGGACAGGGGGCGCGAATTCACCCCTCCACTTT	CAIRLGTGGANSPLHF	TRBV10-3	TRBD1	.	TRBJ1-6
TGTGCCAGCAGTGAAGCGGGAGGCTATGGCTACACCTTC	CASSEAGGYGYTF	TRBV6-1	.	once	TRBJ1-2
TGTGCCAGCAGTTCCGGGACAGGGGGCAATCAGCCCCAGCATTTT	CASSSGTGGNQPQHF	TRBV28	TRBD1	.	TRBJ1-5
TGTGCAAGTCGTAGTGGTCGTGCGGGCCGTGAGCAGTTCTTC	CASRSGRAGREQFF	TRBV12-2	.	.	TRBJ2-1
TGTGCCAGCAGCCACCACGGAAGCGGGGGGACCGGGGAGCTGTTTTTT	CASSHHGSGGTGELFF	TRBV3-1/TRBV3-2	TRBD2	.	TRBJ2-2
TGCAGCGTTGAGTCAGTGACTAGCACAGATACGCAGTATTTT	CSVESVTSTDTQYF	TRBV29-1	.	.	TRBJ2-3
TGTGCCAGCAGTCGAACGACAGACCAAGAGACCCAGTACTTC	CASSRTTDQETQYF	TRBV2	.	.	TRBJ2-5
TGTGCCAGCAGCAAAACCGGGAGGGTGGGGGGAGTAGATACGCAGTATTTT	CASSKTGRVGGVDTQYF	TRBV21-1	.	once	TRBJ2-3
TGTGCCAGCTCCGTCGATCAGGGCGAGCAGTACTTC	CASSVDQGEQYF	TRBV18	.	once	TRBJ2-7
TGTGCCAGCAGTAACAGGGACCGCGAAAAACTGTTTTTT	CASSNRDREKLFF	TRBV6-5	.	.	TRBJ1-4